Below are 5 T cell receptor beta chains sequenced from a single sample in a study of beta chain features in type 1 diabetes. Sequencing targeted expressed TCRB transcripts, as all isolated RNA had been reverse transcribed. The assay was immunoSEQ multiplex PCR, and TCRdb's table has in-frame clones only and misses some. The table has roughly 400,000 clones, over 12% seen once; the top ten hold roughly 0.017%. The material sequenced was naive CD4+ T cells from blood. Receptors were obtained from a woman between 18 and 29 years old in good health.

This clone was seen a handful of times. The chain has TRBV7-2 and TRBJ2-7; 15 bases are shared with TRBD2. The V gene's germline CDR1 is SGHTA and CDR2 FQGNSA. V shed 7 bases, J shed 6 bases, and the junction held 1 base outside the gene matches. This CDR3 region has 13 residues. The CDR3 protein is CASKGLAGGEQYF. CDR3 nucleotides: TGTGCCAGCAAGGGACTAGCGGGAGGCGAGCAGTACTTC.

A few counts support this clone. The genes are TRBV30 and TRBJ1-2, with 8 bases matching TRBD1. The CDR3 sequence is 14 residues long. J lost 2 bases, V lost 7 bases, and 9 bases had no gene match. The germline CDR1 and CDR2 sequences are GTSNPN and SVGIG (reference sequence). CDR3 protein: CAYQGQGTNYGYTF. CDR3 nucleotides: TGTGCCTACCAAGGACAGGGCACGAACTATGGCTACACCTTC.

The sample holds a few counts of this clone. This chain joins TRBV30 and TRBJ2-7; D might be TRBD2 (5 bases). Germline V gene sequence: CDR1 GTSNPN, CDR2 SVGIG (reference sequence). The length of the CDR3 is 14 residues. V shed 1 base and J shed 0 bases, with 10 bases lying between them. CDR3 nucleotides: TGTGCCTGGAGTGACTGGAGCGGCTCCTACGAGCAGTACTTC. It yields the protein CAWSDWSGSYEQYF. The variable domain in full, completed from reference TRBV30 and TRBJ2-7, reads SQTIHQWPATLVQPVGSPLSLECTVEGTSNPNLYWYRQAAGRGLQLLFYSVGIGQISSEVPQNLSASRPQDRQFILSSKKLLLSDSGFYLCAWSDWSGSYEQYFGPGTRLTVT.

The V gene is TRBV7-9, the J gene TRBJ2-5; D is undetermined. The CDR3 runs 15 residues. Trimming took off 2 bases at V and 1 base at J, with 11 bases between the two ends. The germline CDR1 and CDR2 sequences are SEHNR and FQNEAQ (reference sequence). CDR3 bases: TGTGCCAGCAGCTTATTTTTGGCCGTCCAAGAGACCCAGTACTTC. Amino acids: CASSLFLAVQETQYF.

The chain is built from TRBV12-5 and TRBJ2-7; D is uncertain. This CDR3 spans 13 amino acids. Germline CDR1 reads LGHNT; CDR2 reads FRNRAP. Trimming took off 1 base at V and 6 bases at J, with 10 bases between the two ends. The CDR3 DNA reads TGTGCTAGTGGTTTGGACCCGTTGAGCGAGCAGTACTTC. Its translation is CASGLDPLSEQYF.